Each of the 14 T cell receptor beta chains below was sequenced from the same sample in a study of cytomegalovirus exposure and HLA in healthy donors. Primers included in the PCR were 60 Vbeta and 13 Jbeta primers. Assay: immunoSEQ multiplex PCR; the TCRdb copy retains only in-frame clones and omits some. The data show fewer than 200,000 clones, around 76% seen once. Sequenced: PBMCs. Receptor source: a man in his sixties in good health and CMV-seronegative.

A few counts support this clone. The chain employs TRBV5-1 and TRBJ1-4; D uncertain. The CDR3 is made up of 14 amino acids. Between the trimmed V and J ends, which lost 4 bases and 8 bases, there was a span of 15 bases. Germline V gene sequence: CDR1 SGHRS, CDR2 YFSETQ. The CDR3 DNA is TGCGCCAGCAGCCCCGCCCTGGCGGGCGAAAAACTGTTTTTT. This encodes CASSPALAGEKLFF.

The CDR3 sequence: CASSWGLAGSNNEQFF. The CDR3 nucleotides are TGTGCCAGCAGCTGGGGACTAGCGGGTTCGAACAATGAGCAGTTCTTC. V is TRBV5-6 and J is TRBJ2-1; 12 bases map to TRBD2. The CDR3 is made up of 16 amino acids. V lost 3 bases, J lost 5 bases, and 6 bases stayed unmatched. Per germline, CDR1 SGHDT and CDR2 YYEEEE.

This sequence joins TRBV30 and TRBJ1-1; possible D gene TRBD1, 5 bases. CDR3 size: 14 residues. The germline CDR1 and CDR2 sequences are GTSNPN and SVGIG (reference sequence). V was pared by 2 bases and J by 3 bases, with 13 bases between. The CDR3 bases are TGTGCCTGGAGTAGGGGTATATCTTACACTGAAGCTTTCTTT. Protein: CAWSRGISYTEAFF.

V is TRBV27 and J is TRBJ2-7; 8 positions agree with TRBD2. After removal of 8 bases from V and 3 bases from J, the junction contained 9 bases not matched to a gene. This CDR3 is built from 14 residues. Germline CDR1 is MNHEY and CDR2 is SMNVEV (reference sequence). CDR3 amino acids: CASWAGGSSYEQYF. The CDR3 DNA reads as TGTGCCAGCTGGGCGGGAGGCAGTAGCTACGAGCAGTACTTC.

This rearrangement joins TRBV9 to TRBJ2-1; 12 nucleotides align to TRBD2. This CDR3 has 18 residues. CDR1 is SGDLS, CDR2 YYNGEE, per germline. Losses at the gene ends were 1 base for V and 3 bases for J; bases not matched to a gene: 8. The CDR3 nucleotides are TGTGCCAGCAGCGTACGACTAGCGGGAGAAAGAAGCTACAATGAGCAGTTCTTC. Translating gives CASSVRLAGERSYNEQFF.

The genes are TRBV28 and TRBJ1-3; D not certain. The germline CDR1 and CDR2 sequences are MDHEN and SYDVKM. CDR3 length: 12 amino acids. CDR3 bases: TGTGCTACCAGAAAAATTGTGGACACCATATATTTT. It encodes CATRKIVDTIYF.

This rearrangement joins TRBV5-1 to TRBJ2-5, with TRBD1 identical over 9 bases. The J call may be in error: the DNA end matches TRBJ2-7 better. The CDR3 loop spans 13 amino acids. Germline V lookup: CDR1 SGHRS, CDR2 YFSETQ. CDR3 sequence reads: CASSPGQGNEQYF. CDR3 DNA: TGCGCCAGCAGTCCGGGACAGGGCAACGAGCAGTACTTC.

The table lists this clone with a count of one. This sequence joins TRBV27 and TRBJ2-7; 7 bases line up with TRBD2. The germline gives CDR1 MNHEY, CDR2 SMNVEV (reference sequence). J was trimmed by 0 bases and V by 7 bases; bases with no gene match: 12. CDR3 length equals 16 residues. The CDR3 DNA follows: TGTGCCAGCACTCGGCAGGGAGGGCCAAGCTCCTACGAGCAGTACTTC. Translating gives CASTRQGGPSSYEQYF.

The chain uses TRBV4-3 and TRBJ2-2, with 8 bases matching TRBD1. CDR1 and CDR2 from the germline V gene are LGHNA and YSLEER. After removal of 4 bases from V and 4 bases from J, the junction contained 8 bases not matched to a gene. The CDR3 totals 16 residues. The CDR3 nucleotides are TGCGCCAGCAGCCCTAGACAGGGGAGATTCACCGGGGAGCTGTTTTTT. Translated, it gives CASSPRQGRFTGELFF.

The chain is built from TRBV6-1 and TRBJ2-3; 9 positions match TRBD2. Germline assignment: CDR1 MNHNS and CDR2 SASEGT. Losses at the gene ends were 4 bases for V and 1 base for J; bases not matched to a gene: 0. This CDR3 has 14 amino acids. CDR3 residues: CASSASGGTDTQYF. The CDR3 nucleotides read TGTGCCAGCAGTGCTAGCGGGGGCACAGATACGCAGTATTTT.

The chain links TRBV5-4 to TRBJ2-5; the D gene is possibly TRBD1 (6 bases). The DNA matches TRBJ2-7 better at its end, which makes the J call doubtful. In germline, CDR1 is SGHNT, CDR2 YYREEE (reference sequence). The CDR3 is 15 residues long. CDR3 in amino acids: CASSLGDRSSYEQYF. CDR3 DNA: TGTGCCAGCAGCTTGGGAGACAGGAGCTCCTACGAGCAGTACTTC.

This clone was detected ten times or more. J is TRBJ2-7 and V is TRBV5-1; tentative D call: TRBD2 (6 bases). The CDR3 sequence is 15 residues long. Germline CDR1 reads SGHRS; CDR2 reads YFSETQ. Trimming stripped 4 bases from V and 0 bases from J, with 14 bases between. The DNA for the CDR3 is TGCGCCAGCAGCAGAGACATCGGGAGCTCCTACGAGCAGTACTTC. This translates into CASSRDIGSSYEQYF.

The genes are TRBV21-1 and TRBJ2-1; the table names TRBD1, a call not compared with the DNA. TRBV21-1 is termed a pseudogene. The CDR3 spans 17 residues. In DNA form, the CDR3 reads TGTGCCAGCAGCAACAGACAGGGGGCGTGGGTTTTGGATGAGCAGTTCTTC. Its protein is CASSNRQGAWVLDEQFF.

This sequence joins TRBV18 and TRBJ2-5; a weak D match, TRBD1 (5 bases). The closer fit of TRBJ2-7 to the DNA end suggests the J call may be wrong. This CDR3 has 15 amino acids. Germline V gene data show CDR1 as KGHSH and CDR2 as LQKENI. The CDR3 nucleotides are TGTGCCAGCTCACCCTTACCAGTAGACAGCTACGAGCAGTACTTC. It yields the protein CASSPLPVDSYEQYF.